The rows below give T cell receptor beta chains drawn from one sample of a study of blood T cell repertoires in COVID-19. Assay: immunoSEQ multiplex PCR; the TCRdb copy retains only in-frame clones and omits some. The sample holds hundreds of thousands of clones, around 89% seen once. Sequencing used peripheral blood. The receptor source for this set is a woman younger than 45 with COVID-19, enrolled during active disease. The CDR3 runs from the conserved cysteine through the conserved F or W. A D gene is named only where the DNA matches it firmly. Clone size is given for some rows only: seen once, a few or many times, or a class if the clone is expanded.

V	J	size	D	DNA	CDR3
TRBV21-1	TRBJ1-5	NA	NA	TGTGCCAGCAGCAAAGTATCACGGCAGCCCCAGCATTTT	CASSKVSRQPQHF
TRBV19	TRBJ1-4	NA	TRBD1	TGTGCCAGTAGTACCGGACAGGGGGCTGAAAAACTGTTTTTT	CASSTGQGAEKLFF
TRBV3-1/TRBV3-2	TRBJ1-6	NA	NA	TGTGCCAGCAGCCAATTAAATTCACCCCTCCACTTT	CASSQLNSPLHF
TRBV15	TRBJ2-5	NA	TRBD2	TGTGCCACCAAAGCTAGCGGGAGCCCAGGGGAGACCCAGTACTTC	CATKASGSPGETQYF
TRBV21-1	TRBJ2-4	few	NA	TGTGCCAGCAGCACATTGGGGGGAAGGTTAGCCAAAAACATTCAGTACTTC	CASSTLGGRLAKNIQYF
TRBV4-1	TRBJ1-2	NA	TRBD1	TGCGCCAGCAGCCAAGCCCCATGGGACAGGGGTTCGGATGGCTACACCTTC	CASSQAPWDRGSDGYTF
TRBV11-2	TRBJ2-3	NA	NA	TGTGCCAGCAGCTTGGGGGCTAGCGGAAAGACAGATACGCAGTATTTT	CASSLGASGKTDTQYF
TRBV7-9	TRBJ1-1	once	NA	TGTGCCAGCAGCTCCTACGGACAGAACACTGAAGCTTTCTTT	CASSSYGQNTEAFF
TRBV15	TRBJ2-3	once	NA	TGTGCCACCAGCAGAGATGGCAGGGCAAGGACAGATACGCAGTATTTT	CATSRDGRARTDTQYF
TRBV12-3/TRBV12-4	TRBJ1-4	NA	NA	TGTGCCAGCAGTTTTATACAGGCTGAAAAACTGTTTTTT	CASSFIQAEKLFF
TRBV7-9	TRBJ1-1	few	TRBD1	TGTGCCAGCAGCTATAAAACAGGGGAATCGGCTGAAGCTTTCTTT	CASSYKTGESAEAFF
TRBV27	TRBJ1-5	NA	NA	TGTGCCAGCAGTCCACGTGGACAGAGAAGTCAGCCCCAGCATTTT	CASSPRGQRSQPQHF
TRBV7-9	TRBJ1-1	NA	NA	TGTGCCAGCAGCTTAGTATCCGACACTGAAGCTTTCTTT	CASSLVSDTEAFF
TRBV10-2	TRBJ2-2	NA	NA	TGCGCCAGCAGTCCAGATCGGCAGGTCCGCACCGGGGAGCTGTTTTTT	CASSPDRQVRTGELFF
TRBV2	TRBJ2-7	NA	NA	TGTGCCAGCAGGAGGGAGGGGGTAGGGGGGGAGCAGTACTTC	CASRREGVGGEQYF
TRBV7-2	TRBJ1-2	NA	NA	TGTGCCAGCAGCTTAGAACCCCCGGGGATTAACTATGGCTACACCTTC	CASSLEPPGINYGYTF
TRBV11-2	TRBJ2-2	NA	TRBD1	TGTGCCAGCAGCGACCGGGACAGATCGAACACCGGGGAGCTGTTTTTT	CASSDRDRSNTGELFF
TRBV10-1	TRBJ1-1	NA	TRBD1	TGCGCCAGCAGAATGGGACAGTTCACTGAAGCTTTCTTT	CASRMGQFTEAFF
TRBV7-6	TRBJ1-2	NA	TRBD1	TGTGCCAGCAGCTTGGGGCAGGGGGCGGGTAAAGATGGCTACACCTTC	CASSLGQGAGKDGYTF
TRBV6-6	TRBJ2-2	NA	NA	TGTGCCAGCAGTTACCCGACCGGGGAGCTGTTTTTT	CASSYPTGELFF
TRBV5-1	TRBJ2-5	NA	NA	TGCGCCAGCAGCTTGGTTAGCGGAGGTCAAGAGACCCAGTACTTC	CASSLVSGGQETQYF
TRBV5-1	TRBJ2-6	NA	TRBD1	TGCGCCAGCAGCTGGCAGGGGGCGTCAAACTCTGGGGCCAACGTCCTGACTTTC	CASSWQGASNSGANVLTF
TRBV18	TRBJ2-3	NA	TRBD2	TGTGCCAGCTCACCAGGTGGGGGAGGGCTAGATACGCAGTATTTT	CASSPGGGGLDTQYF
TRBV27	TRBJ2-7	NA	NA	TGTGCCAGCAGTTTATCCCAGGGGTCGTACGAGCAGTACTTC	CASSLSQGSYEQYF
TRBV5-1	TRBJ1-2	NA	NA	TGCGCCAGCAGCGTTCGGGGGTCCGGGAGGAACTATGGCTACACCTTC	CASSVRGSGRNYGYTF
TRBV7-7	TRBJ2-1	NA	TRBD2	TGTGCTAGCAGCTTACGCGGGACTAGCGGGGCGATACCATCCTACAATGAGCAGTTCTTC	CASSLRGTSGAIPSYNEQFF
TRBV24-1	TRBJ1-5	NA	NA	TGTGCCACCAGTGACCCGGGGTTGAGCAATCAGCCCCAGCATTTT	CATSDPGLSNQPQHF
TRBV25-1	TRBJ2-6	NA	NA	TGTGCCAGCCGGGAGACTACTGGGGCCAACGTCCTGACTTTC	CASRETTGANVLTF
TRBV2	TRBJ2-5	NA	NA	TGTGCCAGCAGTGGGGGCCCAGGGGAGACCCAGTACTTC	CASSGGPGETQYF
TRBV30	TRBJ1-1	NA	TRBD1	TGTGCCTGGATTGTTGACAGGGGCTACACTGAAGCTTTCTTT	CAWIVDRGYTEAFF
TRBV6-5	TRBJ2-1	NA	TRBD2	TGTGCCAGCAGGTGGACTAGCGGTGAGCAGTTCTTC	CASRWTSGEQFF
TRBV11-2	TRBJ2-3	NA	TRBD1	TGTGCCAGCAGCTTTCAGGGGGCAGATACGCAGTATTTT	CASSFQGADTQYF
TRBV7-2	TRBJ1-3	NA	NA	TGTGCCAGCAGCTTATACTCTGGAAACACCATATATTTT	CASSLYSGNTIYF
TRBV12-3/TRBV12-4	TRBJ1-2	NA	NA	TGTGCCAGCAGTTTAGGACTTAACTATGGCTACACCTTC	CASSLGLNYGYTF
TRBV19	TRBJ1-2	NA	TRBD1	TGTGCCAGTACCACCCAACTCGGACAGGAATATGGCTACACCTTC	CASTTQLGQEYGYTF
TRBV12-3/TRBV12-4	TRBJ1-2	NA	TRBD1	TGTGCCAGCAGTGCGTACAGGGGGGGCTACACCTTC	CASSAYRGGYTF
TRBV7-9	TRBJ2-5	NA	NA	TGTGCCAGCAGCCAACAGGACACCAACCAAGAGACCCAGTACTTC	CASSQQDTNQETQYF
TRBV7-2	TRBJ2-3	once	NA	TGTGCCAGCAGCTTAGGAGGGGGTGGAGATACGCAGTATTTT	CASSLGGGGDTQYF
TRBV3-1/TRBV3-2	TRBJ2-2	NA	NA	TGTGCCAGCAGGCCGACAGAAGGCGGGGAGCTGTTTTTT	CASRPTEGGELFF
TRBV11-2	TRBJ2-3	NA	TRBD1	TGTGCCAGCAGCTTATCAGGGGGCGTTGGGCCAGATACGCAGTATTTT	CASSLSGGVGPDTQYF
TRBV6-6	TRBJ2-5	once	NA	TGTGCCAGCAGTTACGGGGCAGGGTGGCAGACCCAGTACTTC	CASSYGAGWQTQYF
TRBV2	TRBJ2-7	NA	TRBD1	TGTGCCAGCAGTGATTTCACCTACCGGGACAGGAGCTCCTACGAGCAGTACTTC	CASSDFTYRDRSSYEQYF
TRBV5-1	TRBJ2-7	NA	TRBD2	TGCGCCAGCAGCTGGACTAGCGGACCCTACGAGCAGTACTTC	CASSWTSGPYEQYF
TRBV7-2	TRBJ2-1	NA	TRBD1	TGTGCCAGCAGCGTAGACAGGGGGAATGAGCAGTTCTTC	CASSVDRGNEQFF
TRBV30	TRBJ1-3	NA	NA	TGTGCCTGGAGCTTCTCTGGAAACACCATATATTTT	CAWSFSGNTIYF
TRBV2	TRBJ1-4	NA	NA	TGTGCCAGCAGTGTCAATGCGGGGGGGATTGGCGAAAAACTGTTTTTT	CASSVNAGGIGEKLFF
TRBV6-5	TRBJ1-6	NA	NA	TGTGCCAGCGGGACTGGGGGTAACTCACCCCTCCACTTT	CASGTGGNSPLHF
TRBV18	TRBJ1-2	NA	NA	TGTGCCAGCTCAGACACTCCTAACTATGGCTACACCTTC	CASSDTPNYGYTF
TRBV11-2	TRBJ2-1	NA	NA	TGTGCCAGCAGCCTACAGGGTGTGGTAAACAATGAGCAGTTCTTC	CASSLQGVVNNEQFF
TRBV24-1	TRBJ2-2	NA	TRBD2	TGTGCCACCAGGGGAGGGCGGGAAGCCGGGGAGCTGTTTTTT	CATRGGREAGELFF
TRBV27	TRBJ1-1	NA	TRBD1	TGTGCCAGCAGTCACCTACAGGGGACTGAAGCTTTCTTT	CASSHLQGTEAFF
TRBV9	TRBJ2-1	NA	TRBD2	TGTGCCAGCAGCGCTCCCCGGGGGGGACATCGCTCCTACAATGAGCAGTTCTTC	CASSAPRGGHRSYNEQFF
TRBV15	TRBJ2-3	NA	TRBD2	TGTGCCACACAGACTAGCGGGAGCAGCACAGATACGCAGTATTTT	CATQTSGSSTDTQYF
TRBV4-3	TRBJ2-2	NA	NA	TGCGCCCCTAAAGGACTGGCCATAACCGGGGAGCTGTTTTTT	CAPKGLAITGELFF
TRBV24-1	TRBJ2-1	NA	TRBD2	TGTGCCACCAGTGGGTCCAGCGGGGGGACGTACAATGAGCAGTTCTTC	CATSGSSGGTYNEQFF
TRBV29-1	TRBJ2-1	many	NA	TGCAGCGTTCCCAAGGGGGATGAGCAGTTCTTC	CSVPKGDEQFF
TRBV24-1	TRBJ2-2	NA	NA	TGTGCCACCAGTTCAGGACTGAACACCGGGGAGCTGTTTTTT	CATSSGLNTGELFF
TRBV28	TRBJ2-7	NA	NA	TGTGCCAGCAGTTCGACCTTCCTAGGGCAGTACTTC	CASSSTFLGQYF
TRBV5-4	TRBJ2-5	NA	TRBD2	TGTGCCAGCAGCCCGAGGGTAGCGGGGACCCAAGAGACCCAGTACTTC	CASSPRVAGTQETQYF
TRBV7-9	TRBJ2-7	NA	TRBD1	TGTGCCAGCAGCTCCGGGACAGGGTTCGACGAGCAGTACTTC	CASSSGTGFDEQYF